This is a list of T cell receptor beta chains from one sample in a study of cytomegalovirus exposure and HLA in healthy donors. The assay was immunoSEQ multiplex PCR, and TCRdb's table has in-frame clones only and misses some. The table has 140,000 to 150,000 clones, approximately 81% seen once; the top ten hold roughly 4.3%. Input material: PBMCs. The receptor set was obtained from a woman in her thirties or forties in good health and CMV-seropositive. The CDR3 runs from the conserved cysteine through the conserved F or W. Fields, in order: V gene, clone size, D gene, J gene, CDR3 protein, CDR3 DNA. A D gene is named only where the DNA matches it firmly. Clone size is stated in some rows and not others, as once, few, many or a class when expanded.

TRBV27	.	.	TRBJ1-3	CASSRNSGNTIYF	TGTGCCAGCAGTCGTAACTCTGGAAACACCATATATTTT
TRBV30	.	TRBD1	TRBJ2-4	CAWSSGQNVFF	TGTGCCTGGAGTTCGGGACAGAACGTCTTCTTC
TRBV29-1	few	.	TRBJ1-5	CSTWTDNQPQHF	TGCAGCACGTGGACAGACAATCAGCCCCAGCATTTT
TRBV15	.	TRBD1	TRBJ2-5	CATSRDSSGGIETQYF	TGTGCCACCAGCAGAGATAGTTCAGGGGGAATAGAGACCCAGTACTTC
TRBV19	once	TRBD1	TRBJ2-2	CASIGQGEETGELFF	TGTGCCAGTATTGGACAGGGGGAAGAGACCGGGGAGCTGTTTTTT
TRBV6-5	once	.	TRBJ2-1	CASGEENEQFF	TGTGCCAGCGGGGAGGAGAATGAGCAGTTCTTC
TRBV4-2	.	.	TRBJ1-1	CASSQDQSRVNTEAFF	TGTGCCAGCAGCCAAGATCAAAGCAGGGTTAACACTGAAGCTTTCTTT
TRBV7-8	.	.	TRBJ1-5	CASSLNSLNQPQHF	TGTGCCAGCAGCTTAAATTCCTTAAATCAGCCCCAGCATTTT
TRBV6-6	.	.	TRBJ2-1	CASSYDRGGPEQFF	TGTGCCAGCAGTTACGACCGCGGAGGGCCTGAGCAGTTCTTC
TRBV28	.	.	TRBJ1-2	CASCTNLAFNYGYTF	TGTGCCAGTTGCACGAATCTGGCATTTAACTATGGCTACACCTTC
TRBV2	.	.	TRBJ2-5	CASSGGGEETQYF	TGTGCCAGCAGTGGGGGCGGGGAAGAGACCCAGTACTTC
TRBV28	.	.	TRBJ2-3	CASSLVRGGTDTQYF	TGTGCCAGCAGTTTGGTCCGGGGAGGCACAGATACGCAGTATTTT
TRBV9	.	.	TRBJ2-3	CAIRRVGQLDTQYF	TGTGCGATACGGCGTGTGGGGCAATTGGATACGCAGTATTTT
TRBV5-8	.	TRBD2	TRBJ2-2	CASSILAGGVIRIGELFF	TGTGCCAGCAGCATTCTAGCGGGGGGCGTAATTCGGATCGGGGAGCTGTTTTTT
TRBV7-6	.	TRBD2	TRBJ2-3	CASSPGASSGVSTDTQYF	TGTGCCAGCAGCCCCGGGGCGTCTAGCGGGGTTAGCACAGATACGCAGTATTTT
TRBV11-1	few	.	TRBJ2-7	CASSLTDGSSYEQYF	TGTGCCAGCAGCTTAACGGACGGGAGCTCCTACGAGCAGTACTTC
TRBV29-1	.	.	TRBJ2-5	CSVGEQGTKTQYF	TGCAGCGTGGGGGAACAGGGTACAAAGACCCAGTACTTC
TRBV7-9	.	.	TRBJ1-2	CASSLEVTGYGYTF	TGTGCCAGCAGCTTAGAGGTGACAGGCTATGGCTACACCTTC
TRBV6-1	few	TRBD2	TRBJ2-1	CASSEWGGEQFF	TGTGCCAGCAGTGAATGGGGGGGTGAGCAGTTCTTC
TRBV6-6	.	.	TRBJ1-1	CASSSGETGNTEAFF	TGTGCCAGCAGTTCCGGGGAGACAGGGAACACTGAAGCTTTCTTT
TRBV27	.	TRBD1	TRBJ1-1	CATTRTGGLRTEAFF	TGTGCCACGACCCGGACAGGGGGTCTCCGCACTGAAGCTTTCTTT
TRBV11-3	.	TRBD2	TRBJ2-1	CASSLGTSGSNEQFF	TGTGCCAGCAGCTTAGGGACTAGCGGGAGCAATGAGCAGTTCTTC
TRBV9	.	TRBD1	TRBJ2-1	CASRGQGSNEQFF	TGTGCCAGCAGGGGACAGGGCTCAAATGAGCAGTTCTTC
TRBV5-1	.	.	TRBJ1-2	CASSLAGDNGYTF	TGCGCCAGCAGCTTGGCCGGGGACAATGGCTACACCTTC
TRBV6-5	.	.	TRBJ2-7	CASSRETGDYEQYF	TGTGCCAGCAGCCGAGAAACAGGCGACTACGAGCAGTACTTC
TRBV14	.	.	TRBJ2-5	CASSQERRRETQYF	TGTGCCAGCAGCCAAGAACGGCGGAGAGAGACCCAGTACTTC
TRBV7-8	.	TRBD1	TRBJ1-2	CASSLVTGGDSNYGYTF	TGTGCCAGCAGCTTAGTGACAGGGGGGGATTCTAACTATGGCTACACCTTC
TRBV19	.	.	TRBJ1-4	CASGRGATNEKLFF	TGTGCCTCCGGGCGGGGCGCAACTAATGAAAAACTGTTTTTT
TRBV2	few	.	TRBJ2-7	CASTGDYEQYF	TGTGCCAGCACCGGGGACTACGAGCAGTACTTC
TRBV27	.	TRBD2	TRBJ2-1	CASSLLTSGRPNEQFF	TGTGCCAGCAGTTTACTAACTAGCGGGAGGCCCAATGAGCAGTTCTTC
TRBV27	.	TRBD1	TRBJ2-7	CASSARGSPLSYEQYF	TGTGCCAGCAGCGCCAGGGGGAGCCCTCTCTCCTACGAGCAGTACTTC
TRBV7-6	.	.	TRBJ2-6	CASSLRGGAGANVLTF	TGTGCCAGCAGCTTACGTGGGGGCGCTGGGGCCAACGTCCTGACTTTC
TRBV28	.	.	TRBJ1-2	CASSLERWQGNYGYTF	TGTGCCAGCAGTCTAGAAAGGTGGCAGGGCAACTATGGCTACACCTTC
TRBV6-1	.	TRBD2	TRBJ2-5	CASTGGGAGETQYF	TGTGCCAGCACCGGCGGGGGGGCGGGGGAGACCCAGTACTTC
TRBV5-5	.	TRBD1	TRBJ2-7	CASSPSGTGGSVQYF	TGTGCCAGCAGCCCCTCAGGGACAGGGGGTTCTGTGCAGTACTTC
TRBV6-5	.	.	TRBJ1-6	CASSSQGRNSPLHF	TGTGCCAGCAGTTCACAGGGTCGTAATTCACCCCTCCACTTT
TRBV6-5	few	.	TRBJ1-3	CASMRSSGNTIYF	TGTGCCAGCATGAGGAGCTCTGGAAACACCATATATTTT
TRBV19	.	.	TRBJ1-6	CASSGGRLHF	TGTGCCAGTAGTGGAGGACGCCTCCACTTT
TRBV30	.	.	TRBJ1-2	CAWSVLSGYGYTF	TGTGCCTGGAGTGTATTGAGCGGCTATGGCTACACCTTC
TRBV9	.	TRBD1	TRBJ2-7	CASSGGTGGYEQYF	TGTGCCAGCAGCGGCGGGACAGGGGGTTACGAGCAGTACTTC